The 20 T cell receptor beta chains given below trace back to one sample, sequenced in a study of T-cell reconstitution after alpha-beta-depleted transplantation in children. Using unique molecular identifiers, the investigators prepared the TCRbeta library. TCRdb re-derived calls from the PCR reads in MiXCR, one entry per CDR3 protein. The repertoire includes around 490,000 distinct CDR3 sequences, more than 9.5% of them detected once, and approximately 15% sits in the top ten. Sample: PBMCs, mostly from graft donor cells, taken 180 days after TCRalphabeta/CD19-depleted stem cell transplant. These receptors were taken from a female patient aged 2-15 years who had a stem cell transplant for aplastic anemia, so the T cells may come from the graft donor.

This chain connects TRBV7-2 to TRBJ2-3; 9 nucleotides line up with TRBD2. V lost 6 bases and J lost 4; bases outside the gene matches: 5. Per the germline V gene, CDR1 is SGHTA and CDR2 is FQGNSA. The CDR3 spans 14 residues. In nucleotides, the CDR3 is TGTGCCAGCAGTTCGGGACTAGCCCCAGATACGCAGTATTTT. Translated: CASSSGLAPDTQYF.

The rearrangement joins TRBV20-1 to TRBJ2-3; D gene ambiguous. Trimming took off 6 bases at V and 0 bases at J, with 16 bases between the two ends. CDR1 and CDR2 from the germline V gene are DFQATT and SNEGSKA (reference sequence). This CDR3 has 15 residues. CDR3 loop: CSAPDGHSSTDTQYF. The CDR3, as DNA: TGCAGTGCGCCGGACGGCCACTCTAGCACAGATACGCAGTATTTT.

This clonotype appeared a few times. The V and J genes are TRBV11-2 and TRBJ2-1; perhaps TRBD2 as D (6 bases). CDR1 is SGHAT and CDR2 is FQNNGV in the germline V gene. Trimming left V 6 bases short and J 2 bases short, with 14 bases between. The CDR3 is 15 residues long. The CDR3 DNA sequence: TGTGCCAGCAGTAGGACTATTCGACCCTACAATGAGCAGTTCTTC. This encodes CASSRTIRPYNEQFF. The variable domain in full, completed from reference TRBV11-2 and TRBJ2-1, reads EAGVAQSPRYKIIEKRQSVAFWCNPISGHATLYWYQQILGQGPKLLIQFQNNGVVDDSQLPKDRFSAERLKGVDSTLKIQPAKLEDSAVYLCASSRTIRPYNEQFFGPGTRLTVL.

The rearrangement uses TRBV21-1 and TRBJ2-7; the table's D call of TRBD1 was not tested on the DNA. TRBV21-1 is a known pseudogene. The CDR3 extends over 14 amino acids. The CDR3 sequence is CASTPGQGYYEQYF. The CDR3 DNA follows: TGTGCCAGCACGCCGGGACAGGGGTACTACGAGCAGTACTTC.

This sequence joins TRBV4-3 and TRBJ2-7; the D gene is possibly TRBD1 (5 bases). The CDR3 sequence is 17 residues long. V lost 0 bases to trimming and J lost 3 bases, with 18 bases between them. The germline gives CDR1 LGHNA, CDR2 YSLEER. This CDR3 is CASSQDVGPTLLYEQYF. CDR3 sequence (DNA): TGCGCCAGCAGCCAAGATGTGGGGCCTACTCTTCTCTACGAGCAGTACTTC.

The chain has TRBV2 and TRBJ1-6; tentative D call: TRBD1 (6 bases). The V and J ends lost 4 bases and 10 bases respectively, with 11 bases between them. CDR1 SNHLY and CDR2 FYNNEI come from the germline V gene. This CDR3 region has 13 residues. CDR3 loop: CASSGGGWSPLHF. The CDR3 DNA reads as TGTGCCAGCAGTGGGGGGGGCTGGTCACCCCTCCACTTT. Full variable domain (remainder filled in from reference TRBV2 and TRBJ1-6): EPEVTQTPSHQVTQMGQEVILRCVPISNHLYFYWYRQILGQKVEFLVSFYNNEISEKSEIFDDQFSVERPDGSNFTLKIRSTKLEDSAMYFCASSGGGWSPLHFGNGTRLTVT.

This clonotype was recorded a few times. The chain carries TRBV20-1 and TRBJ2-1, with D perhaps matching TRBD2 (5 bases). Germline CDR1 is DFQATT and CDR2 is SNEGSKA (reference sequence). This CDR3 is 18 amino acids long. V was cut by 1 base and J by 0 bases, with 19 bases left in between. The CDR3, as DNA: TGCAGTGCTAGAGCATATGGTCCTAGCCCAAGCTCCTACAATGAGCAGTTCTTC. Translation gives CSARAYGPSPSSYNEQFF.

In its sample, this clonotype was seen a few times. This rearrangement joins TRBV10-3 to TRBJ1-4; TRBD1 is a possible D gene (6 bases). The CDR3 runs 16 residues. Trimming cost V 3 bases and J 2 bases, with 13 bases left between them. Germline V gene lookup returns CDR1 ENHRY and CDR2 SYGVKD. CDR3 bases: TGTGCCATCAGTGAAGGGGGGCCTGGGACTAATGAAAAACTGTTTTTT. Amino acids: CAISEGGPGTNEKLFF.

This clonotype was seen at least ten times. The chain uses TRBV28 and TRBJ2-7; D might be TRBD1 (5 bases). Deletions cut 4 bases from V and 2 bases from J, with 15 bases between. CDR1 is MDHEN and CDR2 is SYDVKM in the germline V gene. This CDR3 has 15 amino acids. CDR3 coding DNA: TGTGCCAGCAGTTCGAGAAAAGGGGTCACCTACGAGCAGTACTTC. It encodes CASSSRKGVTYEQYF.

This clonotype was detected many times. V and J are TRBV4-2 and TRBJ2-7; D might be TRBD1 or TRBD2, each matching 5 bases. Trimming left V 4 bases short and J 4 bases short, with 17 bases between. The CDR3 has 15 amino acids. Germline CDR1 LGHNA, CDR2 YNFKEQ. The CDR3 DNA follows: TGTGCCAGCAGCCTAAGGGGTAGCGAGTTGTACGAGCAGTACTTC. It yields the protein CASSLRGSELYEQYF.

This clonotype was counted between two and nine times. J is TRBJ2-7 and V is TRBV4-3, with 12 bases lining up with TRBD2. The CDR3 contains 16 residues. Germline CDR1 is LGHNA and CDR2 is YSLEER. V lost 2 bases and J lost 4; bases outside the gene matches: 6. CDR3 DNA sequence: TGCGCCAGCAGCCAAATCAGGACTAGCGGGACGTACGAGCAGTACTTC. This encodes CASSQIRTSGTYEQYF.

This clonotype has just a few counts. The gene calls are TRBV6-2 or TRBV6-3 and TRBJ2-7, with 9 bases fitting TRBD2. The CDR3 runs 15 residues. Germline lookup yields CDR1 MNHEY and CDR2 SVGEGT. The ends lost 6 bases at V and 4 bases at J; junction bases unmatched: 10. Here the CDR3 reads CASSPLAGGIYEQYF. The CDR3 coding sequence is TGTGCCAGCAGCCCCCTGGCGGGAGGGATATACGAGCAGTACTTC.

The chain recombines TRBV20-1 with TRBJ1-5; D may be TRBD1 (5 bases). The CDR3 is 10 amino acids. From germline, CDR1 is DFQATT and CDR2 SNEGSKA (reference sequence). The V end was cut by 3 bases, the J end by 13 bases, with 10 bases between. The CDR3 here is CSASRGSQHF. CDR3 coding DNA: TGCAGTGCTAGCCGGGGCTCTCAGCATTTT.

There are a few counts of this clonotype. The chain couples TRBV19 to TRBJ1-5; D call uncertain. CDR3 size: 17 residues. Between the trimmed V and J ends, which lost 1 base and 2 bases, there was a span of 15 bases. The germline V gene encodes CDR1 LNHDA and CDR2 SQIVND (reference sequence). The CDR3 sequence: CASSIVGYFIRNQPQHF. DNA of the CDR3: TGTGCCAGTAGTATAGTAGGGTATTTCATTCGCAATCAGCCCCAGCATTTT.

This chain connects TRBV5-8 to TRBJ2-2; 10 positions agree with TRBD1. V trimming: 3 bases; J trimming: 6 bases; junction bases outside the gene matches: 8. The CDR3 consists of 16 residues. CDR1 and CDR2 (germline): SGHTS, YDEGEE. CDR3 nucleotide sequence: TGTGCCAGCAGCTCGGGACAGGGGACTTCCGCCGGGGAGCTGTTTTTT. Its translation is CASSSGQGTSAGELFF.

This clonotype came up a few times. The V gene is TRBV4-3, the J gene TRBJ2-7; D is possibly TRBD1 or TRBD2 (5 bases each). The CDR3 length is 16 residues. Between the trimmed V and J ends, which lost 0 bases and 0 bases, there was a span of 12 bases. The V gene's germline CDR1 is LGHNA and CDR2 YSLEER. The CDR3 is CASSQDSEGPSYEQYF. The CDR3 DNA reads as TGCGCCAGCAGCCAAGATAGCGAGGGACCCTCCTACGAGCAGTACTTC.

This clonotype was counted ten times or more. The rearrangement uses TRBV7-9 and TRBJ1-4; D gene unclear. Germline CDR1 SEHNR, CDR2 FQNEAQ (reference sequence). The CDR3 runs to 15 residues. V lost 4 bases and J lost 3, with 12 bases in between. The DNA of the CDR3 is TGTGCCAGCAGCTCCACCGAAGCGGCTAATGAAAAACTGTTTTTT. Protein sequence: CASSSTEAANEKLFF.

The chain uses TRBV15 and TRBJ2-7, with D perhaps assigned TRBD1 or TRBD2 (6 bases each). Trimming removed 4 bases from V and 2 bases from J, with 12 bases in between. Looked up from germline, CDR1 is LNHNV and CDR2 is YYDKDF (reference sequence). The CDR3 loop spans 14 amino acids. The CDR3 DNA sequence: TGTGCCACCAGCACTACGGGGGCCCCCTACGAGCAGTACGTC. Its protein is CATSTTGAPYEQYV.

In its sample, this clonotype was seen a few times. The rearrangement links TRBV7-8 to TRBJ2-7; D possibly corresponds to TRBD1 (5 bases). V dropped 7 bases and J dropped 4 bases, with 17 bases sitting between them. The CDR3 is 14 amino acids. CDR1 is SGHVS and CDR2 is FQNEAQ in the germline V gene. In DNA form, the CDR3 reads TGTGCCAGCAAACCACCACAGGAAACTTACGAGCAGTACGTC. Translated: CASKPPQETYEQYV.

This clonotype was found a few times. The V and J genes are TRBV6-1 and TRBJ2-5, with a weak D call TRBD2 (5 bases). The CDR3 runs 16 residues. Trimming shortened V by 8 bases and J by 5 bases, and 24 bases separated the two germline ends. CDR1 is MNHNS and CDR2 is SASEGT in the germline V gene. This chain's CDR3 is CASGVWASSVTETQYF. DNA of the CDR3: TGTGCCAGCGGGGTTTGGGCTAGCAGTGTGACGGAGACCCAGTACTTC.